This T cell receptor (beta chain) appears in the sequencing data of a study of T cells in Graves' hyperthyroidism and ophthalmopathy. Points from the study as a whole: Ophthalmopathy could be told apart from stable hyperthyroidism with a 13 V-J model.

Uncontrolled infection, other autoimmune disease, pregnancy or lactation excluded patients. This CDR3 contains 14 residues. Germline V gene lookup returns CDR1 MDHEN and CDR2 SYDVKM. Comments on this clonotype: Its matching antigen is unknown. One base away lies a much larger clone, so this may be a sequencing read error.

Amplification yielded TCR beta CDR3 regions, with RNA transcripts as the source. The primer set for the first-round RT-PCR of the TCR CDR3 was HTBI. Using its own MiXCR run on the multiplex PCR reads, TCRdb lists one record per CDR3 protein. The data contain under 400,000 distinct CDR3 sequences, approximately 15% of them seen just once; the ten biggest clones take up about 11%. Sequenced sample: blood. This rearrangement joins TRBV28 to TRBJ1-1; D is perhaps TRBD1 (6 bases). This clonotype was obtained from an older woman with Graves' hyperthyroidism. The CDR3, as DNA: TGTGCCAGCAGTTTATATCGGAGGGACACTGGAGCTTTCTTT. Its protein is CASSLYRRDTGAFF.